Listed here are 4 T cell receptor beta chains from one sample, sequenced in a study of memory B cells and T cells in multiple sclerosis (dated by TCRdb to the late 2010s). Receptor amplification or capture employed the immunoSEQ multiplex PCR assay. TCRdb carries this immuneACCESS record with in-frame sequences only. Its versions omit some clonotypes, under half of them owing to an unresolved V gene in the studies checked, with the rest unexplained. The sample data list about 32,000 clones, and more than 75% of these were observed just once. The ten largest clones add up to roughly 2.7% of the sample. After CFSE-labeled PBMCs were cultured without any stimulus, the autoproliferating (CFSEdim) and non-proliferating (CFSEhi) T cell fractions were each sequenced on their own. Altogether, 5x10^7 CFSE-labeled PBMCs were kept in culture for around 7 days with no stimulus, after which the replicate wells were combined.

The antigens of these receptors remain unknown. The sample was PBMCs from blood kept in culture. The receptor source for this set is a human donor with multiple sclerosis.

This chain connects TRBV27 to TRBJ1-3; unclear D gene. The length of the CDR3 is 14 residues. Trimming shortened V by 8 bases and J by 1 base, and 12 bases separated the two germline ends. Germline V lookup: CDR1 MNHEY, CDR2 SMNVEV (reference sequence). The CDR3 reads CASAPYSSGNTIYF. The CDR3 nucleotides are TGTGCCAGCGCCCCATACAGTTCTGGAAACACCATATATTTT.

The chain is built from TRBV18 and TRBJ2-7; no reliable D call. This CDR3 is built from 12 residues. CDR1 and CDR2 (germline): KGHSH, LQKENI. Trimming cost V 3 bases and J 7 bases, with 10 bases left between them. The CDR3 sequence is CASSPKGEEQYF. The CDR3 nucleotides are TGTGCCAGCTCACCGAAGGGTGAGGAGCAGTACTTC. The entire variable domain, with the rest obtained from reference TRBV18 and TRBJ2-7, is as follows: NAGVMQNPRHLVRRRGQEARLRCSPMKGHSHVYWYRQLPEEGLKFMVYLQKENIIDESGMPKERFSAEFPKEGPSILRIQQVVRGDSAAYFCASSPKGEEQYFGPGTRLTVT.

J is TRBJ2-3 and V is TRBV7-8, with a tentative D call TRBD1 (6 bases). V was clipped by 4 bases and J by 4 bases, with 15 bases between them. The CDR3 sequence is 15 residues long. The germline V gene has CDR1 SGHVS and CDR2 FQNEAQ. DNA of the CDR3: TGTGCCAGCAGCTCCGGCAGGGGCTTCGCAGATACGCAGTATTTT. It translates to CASSSGRGFADTQYF.

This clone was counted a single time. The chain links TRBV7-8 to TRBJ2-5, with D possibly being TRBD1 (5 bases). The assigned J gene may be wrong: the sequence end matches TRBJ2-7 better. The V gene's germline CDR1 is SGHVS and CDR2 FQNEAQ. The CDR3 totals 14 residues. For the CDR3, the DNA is TGTGCCAGCAGCTTAAGGGGTCCTTCCTACGAGCAGTACTTC. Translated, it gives CASSLRGPSYEQYF.